The 12 T cell receptor beta chains presented below share a single source sample, sequenced in a study of cytomegalovirus exposure and HLA in healthy donors. Generated by immunoSEQ multiplex PCR, the TCRdb table keeps only in-frame clones and is missing some. The sample holds about 150,000 clones, more than 80% seen once. The sample consisted of PBMCs. These receptors were taken from a woman in her 30s in good health and CMV-seropositive.

V usage is TRBV4-1 and J usage is TRBJ1-6; a possible D gene is TRBD1 (5 bases). V lost 1 base, J lost 7 bases, and 11 bases lay in between. The CDR3 has 15 residues. Germline-derived CDR1 and CDR2 are MGHRA and YSYEKL. Here the CDR3 reads CASSQVLQGNSPLHF. Written as DNA, the CDR3 is TGCGCCAGCAGCCAAGTGCTCCAGGGAAATTCACCCCTCCACTTT.

The chain uses TRBV7-3 and TRBJ2-1; maybe TRBD2 (6 bases). V dropped 6 bases and J dropped 10 bases, with 16 bases sitting between them. The germline V gene encodes CDR1 SGHTA and CDR2 FQGTGA. The CDR3 length is 13 residues. CDR3 DNA: TGTGCCAGCAGTTCATCCCCACGGGAGGAGCAGTTCTTC. This encodes CASSSSPREEQFF.

This sequence joins TRBV7-8 and TRBJ2-5; 7 bases map to TRBD2. CDR3 length: 15 amino acids. V lost 4 bases, J lost 5 bases, and 10 bases stayed unmatched. Germline V CDR1 and CDR2: SGHVS, FQNEAQ. CDR3 loop: CASSSRDGRRETQYF. The DNA for the CDR3 is TGTGCCAGCAGCTCCCGGGACGGGAGGCGGGAGACCCAGTACTTC.

This sequence joins TRBV28 and TRBJ2-7; 10 bases match TRBD1. Per the germline V gene, CDR1 is MDHEN and CDR2 is SYDVKM. The CDR3 contains 17 residues. V trimming: 6 bases; J trimming: 0 bases; junction bases outside the gene matches: 11. CDR3 amino acids: CASSELNDRGPSYEQYF. The DNA for the CDR3 is TGTGCCAGCAGCGAACTGAACGACAGGGGGCCCTCCTACGAGCAGTACTTC. The full variable domain, in which reference TRBV28 and TRBJ2-7 provide the parts outside the CDR3, is DVKVTQSSRYLVKRTGEKVFLECVQDMDHENMFWYRQDPGLGLRLIYFSYDVKMKEKGDIPEGYSVSREKKERFSLILESASTNQTSMYLCASSELNDRGPSYEQYFGPGTRLTVT.

The rearrangement links TRBV5-5 to TRBJ2-1, with TRBD2 as a possible D gene (5 bases). Between the trimmed V and J ends, which lost 1 base and 14 bases, there was a span of 16 bases. CDR3 length: 13 amino acids. From germline, CDR1 is SGHKS and CDR2 YYEKEE (reference sequence). CDR3 region: CASSLTQTVREFF. The CDR3 DNA reads TGTGCCAGCAGCTTGACGCAGACGGTGAGGGAGTTCTTC.

The J gene is TRBJ1-5, the V gene TRBV9, with a tentative D call TRBD1 (5 bases). V was clipped by 5 bases and J by 5 bases, with 14 bases between them. This CDR3 is 14 amino acids long. Germline V gene sequence: CDR1 SGDLS, CDR2 YYNGEE. CDR3 residues: CASSAWGSDQPQHF. The CDR3 DNA reads as TGTGCCAGCAGTGCTTGGGGCTCGGATCAGCCCCAGCATTTT.

The rearrangement links TRBV28 to TRBJ2-3; 9 nucleotides line up with TRBD1. Germline trimming cut 3 bases from V and 0 bases from J; bases unmatched to any gene: 7. The germline CDR1 and CDR2 sequences are MDHEN and SYDVKM. This CDR3 contains 17 residues. The CDR3 bases are TGTGCCAGCAGTTTGTTTGGGACAGGGCTTAGCACAGATACGCAGTATTTT. This encodes CASSLFGTGLSTDTQYF.

The table lists this clone with a count of one. The chain recombines TRBV7-2 with TRBJ2-3, with D tentatively TRBD1 (5 bases). CDR1 and CDR2 (germline): SGHTA, FQGNSA. The V end was cut by 8 bases, the J end by 5 bases, with 11 bases between. The CDR3 is 12 residues long. The CDR3 coding sequence is TGTGCCAGCGATGGGGCAGAAGATACGCAGTATTTT. This sequence encodes CASDGAEDTQYF.

V and J are TRBV7-9 and TRBJ2-3, with D tentatively TRBD2 (5 bases). This CDR3 is 13 amino acids long. The V end lost 6 bases, the J end lost 0 bases, and 7 bases lay between the germline ends. CDR1 is SEHNR and CDR2 is FQNEAQ in the germline V gene (reference sequence). In DNA, the CDR3 is TGTGCCAGCAGTCGGGATAGCACAGATACGCAGTATTTT. Its protein product is CASSRDSTDTQYF.

This chain joins TRBV6-7 and TRBJ2-1; TRBD1 is a possible D gene (6 bases). TRBV6-7 is classed as an ORF, of uncertain function. The CDR3 is made up of 16 amino acids. Trimming took off 5 bases at V and 7 bases at J, with 21 bases between the two ends. CDR3 DNA: TGTGCCAGCAGTAGCGGAGACAGGAGTACACCAAATGAGCAGTTCTTC. It is translated as CASSSGDRSTPNEQFF.

The chain couples TRBV19 to TRBJ2-7, with 8 bases matching TRBD2. Trimming at V came to 2 bases and at J to 2 bases, leaving 2 bases not matched to a gene. The CDR3 is 14 amino acids. Looked up from germline, CDR1 is LNHDA and CDR2 is SQIVND (reference sequence). The CDR3 is CASSITSGPYEQYF. The CDR3 region has the DNA TGTGCCAGTAGTATAACTAGCGGCCCCTACGAGCAGTACTTC.

This chain connects TRBV2 to TRBJ1-2; D is possibly TRBD1 (6 bases). The germline CDR1 and CDR2 sequences are SNHLY and FYNNEI. This CDR3 spans 15 amino acids. With 2 bases removed from V and 4 bases from J, the gap between germline ends came to 14 bases. The CDR3 coding sequence is TGTGCCAGCAGTGAAATTGCACAGGGCTCCTATGGCTACACCTTC. Amino acids: CASSEIAQGSYGYTF.